This T cell receptor beta chain was sequenced during a study of T cell responses to AZD1222 COVID-19 vaccine. About the study: Second-dose intervals near 4 or 12 weeks were combined. Study results and limitations: Donors, mostly white British, included more females; clonal diversity was possibly underestimated. Spike was spanned by vaccine-associated CD4 TCRs, which were dominant at 160-218 and 743-854.

Data came from immunoSEQ multiplex PCR; TCRdb stores just in-frame clones and leaves some out. The sample carries approximately 180,000 clones, approximately 90% recorded once. This clone came up a few times. The antigen is not known. This material consisted of peripheral blood, taken on day 0 of AZD1222 vaccination. The TCR was taken from an adult in good health.

In DNA, the CDR3 is TGTGCCAGCACCCGCCAGCAGGCCAGTGAAGCTTTCTTT. The encoded protein is CASTRQQASEAFF. This chain uses TRBV12-3 or TRBV12-4 with TRBJ1-1; D call uncertain. This CDR3 comprises 13 residues. Trimming removed 7 bases at V and 7 bases at J, with 16 bases between.